This entry describes one TCR beta chain. The sample is drawn from a study of blood T cell repertoires in COVID-19. Participants, roughly 18 to 90 years old, spanned approximately 26 US areas. Cohort placement rested on clinical history that participants reported themselves. Cohort 3 recovered donors had two negative PCRs, clearance, or symptom resolution. In the original workflow: For nucleated cells, counts were estimated from reference gene primer amplification. Method: immunoSEQ multiplex PCR; TCRdb's copy keeps in-frame clones and lacks some. V and J calls and clone size are as listed in that table; D and trimming were resolved from the DNA. The repertoire has around 300,000 clones, approximately 90% of them found once; the top ten carry around 2.9%. Material for sequencing was PBMCs or T cells enriched from blood (not recorded which). The sequence was collected from a woman aged 45-59 years who had recovered from COVID-19.

The CDR3 region has the DNA TGTGCCAGCAGCCTGATAGAGGGTACAGCTTTCTTT. Translating it yields CASSLIEGTAFF. The V gene is TRBV7-9, the J gene TRBJ1-1; no clear D. V dropped 5 bases and J dropped 10 bases, with 14 bases sitting between them. The CDR3 runs to 12 residues. Germline CDR1 SEHNR, CDR2 FQNEAQ (reference sequence).